The next 14 T cell receptor beta chains were all read from a single sample in a study of blood T cell repertoires in COVID-19. TCRdb's copy holds only in-frame clones and misses some; the assay was immunoSEQ multiplex PCR. This table holds 130,000 or so clones, 80% to 90% found once. Sequenced: PBMCs or T cells enriched from blood (not recorded which). These receptors were taken from a man in his forties with acute COVID-19.

The chain employs TRBV19 and TRBJ2-2; 13 bases are a match to TRBD2. The germline V gene has CDR1 LNHDA and CDR2 SQIVND (reference sequence). The CDR3 is 15 amino acids. Trimming removed 7 bases from V and 4 bases from J; junction bases left unmatched: 3. The DNA of the CDR3 is TGTGCCAGTACCGGACTAGCGGGAGTCACCGGGGAGCTGTTTTTT. Translated, it gives CASTGLAGVTGELFF.

This chain connects TRBV4-1 to TRBJ1-3, with D unclear. The CDR3 sequence is 15 residues long. Per the germline V gene, CDR1 is MGHRA and CDR2 is YSYEKL. The V gene lost 0 bases and the J gene lost 3 bases, with 9 bases spanning the gap. The CDR3 DNA reads TGCGCCAGCAGCCAAGAGGACTGGGTTGGAAACACCATATATTTT. It translates to CASSQEDWVGNTIYF.

This rearrangement joins TRBV3-1 (or the pseudogene TRBV3-2) to TRBJ2-2; 7 bases align to TRBD2. In germline, CDR1 is LGHDT, CDR2 YNNKEL (reference sequence). This CDR3 has 14 residues. V lost 4 bases and J lost 3; bases outside the gene matches: 2. The CDR3: CASSPSGDTGELFF. The CDR3 DNA follows: TGTGCCAGCAGCCCCAGCGGGGACACCGGGGAGCTGTTTTTT.

Comment on this clone: Relative to the germline gene, one junction end is altered; a read error may explain this. The chain recombines TRBV28 with TRBJ1-4, with 8 bases matching TRBD1. CDR1 and CDR2 from the germline V gene are MDHEN and SYDVKM. The CDR3 sequence is 14 residues long. CDR3 nucleotides: TGTGCCAGCAGTTTACAGGGGGCTAAGGAAAAACTGTTTTTT. Its protein is CASSLQGAKEKLFF.

The CDR3 protein is CASMVTNSYNEQFF. Written as DNA, the CDR3 is TGCGCCAGCATGGTTACAAATTCCTACAATGAGCAGTTCTTC. The rearrangement links TRBV10-2 to TRBJ2-1; no firm D call. The germline CDR1 and CDR2 sequences are WSHSY and SAAADI. CDR3 length: 14 amino acids. V lost 7 bases to trimming and J lost 1 base, with 11 bases between them.

The chain has TRBV7-9 and TRBJ2-1; no definite D call. Germline CDR1 SEHNR, CDR2 FQNEAQ (reference sequence). The CDR3 covers 12 residues. V lost 4 bases, J lost 4 bases, and 5 bases lay in between. Here the CDR3 reads CASSSFYNEQFF. CDR3 coding DNA: TGTGCCAGCAGCTCCTTTTACAATGAGCAGTTCTTC.

CDR3 sequence reads: CASSPTQGIGELFF. The CDR3 coding sequence is TGCGCCAGCAGTCCTACTCAGGGGATCGGGGAGCTGTTTTTT. The V call is TRBV5-1, the J call TRBJ2-2; TRBD1 might be the D (6 bases). V shed 5 bases and J shed 7 bases, with 15 bases lying between them. The CDR3 is made up of 14 amino acids. Germline assignment: CDR1 SGHRS and CDR2 YFSETQ.

The chain is built from TRBV5-6 and TRBJ1-1, with D tentatively TRBD1 (6 bases). Per the germline V gene, CDR1 is SGHDT and CDR2 is YYEEEE. The length of the CDR3 is 18 residues. V lost 2 bases and J lost 6, with 26 bases in between. The CDR3 nucleotides read TGTGCCAGCAGCTTTTTGGATTGGCGGGGGGGCAAGCTCTCTGAAGCTTTCTTT. It is translated as CASSFLDWRGGKLSEAFF.

V and J are TRBV6-1 and TRBJ2-5, with D perhaps matching TRBD2 (6 bases). The CDR3 is 14 amino acids. Germline V lookup: CDR1 MNHNS, CDR2 SASEGT. Trimming took off 3 bases at V and 5 bases at J, with 13 bases between the two ends. The CDR3 protein is CASSDGTVGETQYF. Here the CDR3 DNA reads TGTGCCAGCAGTGACGGGACTGTAGGGGAGACCCAGTACTTC.

V is TRBV6-1 and J is TRBJ1-3; 7 nucleotides align to TRBD1. The CDR3 consists of 17 residues. Germline V gene data show CDR1 as MNHNS and CDR2 as SASEGT. V lost 2 bases and J lost 6; bases outside the gene matches: 13. CDR3 nucleotide sequence: TGTGCCAGCAGTGAAACCCCTCGACAGGGAAGGTTAAACACCATATATTTT. Protein: CASSETPRQGRLNTIYF.

The V gene is TRBV11-3, the J gene TRBJ2-3; D may be TRBD2 (5 bases). Germline assignment: CDR1 SGHNT and CDR2 YENEEA. V shed 5 bases and J shed 5 bases, with 11 bases lying between them. The CDR3 runs to 13 residues. The CDR3 sequence: CASSQEVGDTQYF. The CDR3 DNA sequence: TGTGCCAGCAGCCAGGAGGTGGGAGATACGCAGTATTTT. Full variable domain (outside the CDR3, taken from reference TRBV11-3 and TRBJ2-3): EAGVVQSPRYKIIEKKQPVAFWCNPISGHNTLYWYLQNLGQGPELLIRYENEEAVDDSQLPKDRFSAERLKGVDSTLKIQPAELGDSAVYLCASSQEVGDTQYFGPGTRLTVL.

The chain joins TRBV6-5 to TRBJ2-7; the match to TRBD1 covers 8 bases. V dropped 0 bases and J dropped 4; count of bases not matched to a gene: 5. The length of the CDR3 is 15 residues. Germline CDR1 MNHEY, CDR2 SVGAGI. CDR3 sequence reads: CASSYSNQGAYEQYF. The CDR3 DNA is TGTGCCAGCAGTTACTCGAACCAGGGGGCGTACGAGCAGTACTTC.

The CDR3 spells CASKGQGNTEAFF. CDR3 in DNA: TGTGCCAGCAAAGGACAGGGAAACACTGAAGCTTTCTTT. The chain couples TRBV12-3 or TRBV12-4 to TRBJ1-1; TRBD1 matches at 8 bases. This CDR3 is built from 13 residues. V was clipped by 7 bases and J by 2 bases; unmatched bases: 3.

This chain links TRBV6-1 with TRBJ2-4; tentative D call: TRBD2 (5 bases). Germline V gene sequence: CDR1 MNHNS, CDR2 SASEGT. V gave up 2 bases and J gave up 1 base, with 18 bases separating them. The CDR3 covers 18 residues. The CDR3 nucleotides read TGTGCCAGCAGTGAATGGGGAGTAGTGGCACTGGCCAAAAACATTCAGTACTTC. Its translation: CASSEWGVVALAKNIQYF.